This entry features one TCR beta chain sequence. Its target is not known. The data were obtained in a study of cytomegalovirus exposure and HLA in healthy donors. The overall study: Roughly 80% of a few hundred genotyped donors fell in the Caucasian-associated ancestry cluster. Study results and caveats: Roughly even sequencing depth across donors was the assumption behind the presence/absence analyses. With DRB1 most and HLA-C fewest, TCR association rates differed between HLA loci in a later analysis.

Despite likely unrecorded immune exposures, the donors were nominally healthy at the time of sampling. In the PCR, 60 Vbeta and 13 Jbeta primers were used. Clones were sequenced by immunoSEQ multiplex PCR, and TCRdb holds only the in-frame ones, with some missing. Recorded for this sample: about 130,000 clones. The TCR comes from a woman aged 35 to 49 in good health and CMV-seronegative. Specimen: PBMCs.

CDR3 loop: CASSEERGGYTF. CDR3 DNA: TGTGCCAGCAGTGAAGAAAGGGGTGGCTACACCTTC. The chain combines TRBV2 with TRBJ1-2; D may be TRBD1 (5 bases). The CDR3 is 12 amino acids. V was cut by 1 base and J by 7 bases, with 7 bases left in between. The germline gives CDR1 SNHLY, CDR2 FYNNEI.